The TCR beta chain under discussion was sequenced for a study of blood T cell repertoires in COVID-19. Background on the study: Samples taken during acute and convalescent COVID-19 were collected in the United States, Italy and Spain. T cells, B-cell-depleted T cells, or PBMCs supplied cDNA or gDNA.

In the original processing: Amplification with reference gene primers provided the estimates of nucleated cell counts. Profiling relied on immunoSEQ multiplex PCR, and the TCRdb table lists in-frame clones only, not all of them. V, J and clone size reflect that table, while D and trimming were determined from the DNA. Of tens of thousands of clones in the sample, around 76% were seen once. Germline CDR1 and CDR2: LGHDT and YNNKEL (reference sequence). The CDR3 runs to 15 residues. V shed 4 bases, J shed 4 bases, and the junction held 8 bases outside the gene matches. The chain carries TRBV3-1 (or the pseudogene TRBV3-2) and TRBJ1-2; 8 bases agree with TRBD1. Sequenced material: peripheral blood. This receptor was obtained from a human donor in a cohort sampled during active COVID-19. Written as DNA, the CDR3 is TGTGCCAGCAGCCTGCGTACAGGGGGATTCTATGGCTACACCTTC. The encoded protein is CASSLRTGGFYGYTF.